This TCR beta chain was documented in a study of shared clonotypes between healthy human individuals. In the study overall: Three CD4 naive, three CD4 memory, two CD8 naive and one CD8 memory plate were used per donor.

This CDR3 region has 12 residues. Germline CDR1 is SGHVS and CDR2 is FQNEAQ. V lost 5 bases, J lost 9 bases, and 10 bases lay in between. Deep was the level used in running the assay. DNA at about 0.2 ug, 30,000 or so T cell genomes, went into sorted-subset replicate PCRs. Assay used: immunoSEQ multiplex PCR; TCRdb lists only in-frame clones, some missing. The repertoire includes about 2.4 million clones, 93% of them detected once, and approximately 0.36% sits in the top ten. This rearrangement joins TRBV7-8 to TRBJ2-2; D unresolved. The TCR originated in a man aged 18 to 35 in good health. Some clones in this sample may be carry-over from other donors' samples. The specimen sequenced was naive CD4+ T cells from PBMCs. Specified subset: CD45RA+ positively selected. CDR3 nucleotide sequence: TGTGCCAGCAGCCGCATACACCGGGAGCTGTTTTTT. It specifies CASSRIHRELFF.